This T cell receptor (beta chain) was documented in a study of control samples from healthy donors and cancer patients. TCRdb's copy holds only in-frame clones and misses some; the assay was immunoSEQ multiplex PCR. This sample has approximately 150,000 clones; over 90% occur once, and the top ten carry approximately 1%. J lost 2 bases, V lost 7 bases, and 4 bases had no gene match. The CDR3 covers 15 residues. Per the germline V gene, CDR1 is MDHEN and CDR2 is SYDVKM. Sequencing input: blood. The receptor was isolated from a woman aged 30 to 39 in good health. The gene calls are TRBV28 and TRBJ2-2; 10 bases are shared with TRBD2. CDR3 DNA sequence: TGTGCCAGCATAACTAGCGGGACAAACACCGGGGAGCTGTTTTTT. It is translated as CASITSGTNTGELFF.